Listed below are T cell receptor delta chains from one sample, sequenced in a study of gamma-delta T cells after stem cell transplantation. TCRdb reprocessed the RT-PCR reads through CATT. The sample consists of about 6,500 delta-chain clones, 20% to 25% of them appearing once. The sequencing sample was made of gamma-delta T cells. The receptors were gathered from a human donor. It is not recorded whose cells these are; they may come from a transplant donor. Each CDR3 is given with its conserved first and last residue. The D gene is left open where the match is weak. Some rows have no size entry. The others give once, few or many, or a class for an expanded clone.

CDR3 protein,CDR3 DNA,V gene,J gene,clone size,D gene
CACDTVGRPGDKLIF,TGTGCCTGTGACACCGTAGGGCGCCCGGGCGATAAACTCATCTTT,TRDV2,TRDJ1,NA,NA
CACDKINWGIPRPSADKLIF,TGTGCCTGTGACAAGATAAATTGGGGGATACCCCGGCCTTCCGCCGATAAACTCATCTTT,TRDV2,TRDJ1,NA,TRDD3
CACDTVLTGGDSYTDKLIF,TGTGCCTGTGACACCGTCCTAACTGGGGGAGACTCGTACACCGATAAACTCATCTTT,TRDV2,TRDJ1,few,TRDD3
CACDTIGPYTDKLIF,TGTGCCTGTGACACCATCGGACCATACACCGATAAACTCATCTTT,TRDV2,TRDJ1,few,NA
CACDTIGGTSGTDKLIF,TGTGCCTGTGACACGATCGGGGGCACCTCGGGGACCGATAAACTCATCTTT,TRDV2,TRDJ1,NA,NA
CACDNHWGIRQSIPRQMFF,TGTGCCTGTGACAACCACTGGGGGATACGGCAAAGTATCCCCCGACAGATGTTTTTC,TRDV2,TRDJ3,NA,TRDD3
CALGELVGPYVIDKLIF,TGTGCTCTTGGGGAACTTGTGGGGCCGTACGTGATCGATAAACTCATCTTT,TRDV1,TRDJ1,medium-sized,NA
CACDTVWGSSYTDKLIF,TGTGCCTGTGACACCGTTTGGGGGTCTTCGTACACCGATAAACTCATCTTT,TRDV2,TRDJ1,few,NA
CACDGLLGGDTDKLIF,TGTGCCTGTGACGGGTTACTGGGGGGTGACACCGATAAACTCATCTTT,TRDV2,TRDJ1,NA,TRDD3
CACDTLTPRGGYTDKLIF,TGTGCCTGTGACACTCTGACTCCCCGGGGGGGATACACCGATAAACTCATCTTT,TRDV2,TRDJ1,medium-sized,TRDD3
CACDTLLGSSSWDTRQMFF,TGTGCCTGTGACACACTACTGGGGTCGAGCTCCTGGGACACCCGACAGATGTTTTTC,TRDV2,TRDJ3,medium-sized,TRDD3
CALGELGSSLGGYTLDKLIF,NA,TRDV1,TRDJ1,medium-sized,NA
CACDTVGLGERKTDKLIF,TGTGCCTGTGACACGGTAGGACTGGGGGAGAGAAAAACCGATAAACTCATCTTT,TRDV2,TRDJ1,NA,TRDD3
CALGEAPHEYLTLGDTRSYKLIF,TGTGCTCTTGGGGAAGCTCCCCACGAGTATCTCACACTGGGGGATACGCGATCCTATAAACTCATCTTT,TRDV1,TRDJ1,NA,TRDD3
CACDTAWGIRREGKLIF,TGTGCCTGTGACACCGCCTGGGGGATACGGCGGGAGGGTAAACTCATCTTT,TRDV2,TRDJ1,NA,TRDD3
CACDLLTGGYSAYTDKLIF,TGTGCCTGTGACCTGCTTACTGGGGGATACTCCGCGTACACCGATAAACTCATCTTT,TRDV2,TRDJ1,few,TRDD3
CACDVLGDINFDKLIF,TGTGCCTGTGACGTACTGGGGGATATAAATTTCGATAAACTCATCTTT,TRDV2,TRDJ1,medium-sized,TRDD3
CACDTVRSSLPLTSLGGYGYTDKLIF,TGTGCCTGTGACACCGTTCGATCTAGCCTTCCCCTTACGTCTTTGGGGGGATACGGGTACACCGATAAACTCATCTTT,TRDV2,TRDJ1,NA,TRDD3
CALGTYFPQGPRPDKLIF,TGTGCTCTTGGGACCTACTTTCCGCAGGGGCCCCGTCCCGATAAACTCATCTTT,TRDV1,TRDJ1,NA,NA